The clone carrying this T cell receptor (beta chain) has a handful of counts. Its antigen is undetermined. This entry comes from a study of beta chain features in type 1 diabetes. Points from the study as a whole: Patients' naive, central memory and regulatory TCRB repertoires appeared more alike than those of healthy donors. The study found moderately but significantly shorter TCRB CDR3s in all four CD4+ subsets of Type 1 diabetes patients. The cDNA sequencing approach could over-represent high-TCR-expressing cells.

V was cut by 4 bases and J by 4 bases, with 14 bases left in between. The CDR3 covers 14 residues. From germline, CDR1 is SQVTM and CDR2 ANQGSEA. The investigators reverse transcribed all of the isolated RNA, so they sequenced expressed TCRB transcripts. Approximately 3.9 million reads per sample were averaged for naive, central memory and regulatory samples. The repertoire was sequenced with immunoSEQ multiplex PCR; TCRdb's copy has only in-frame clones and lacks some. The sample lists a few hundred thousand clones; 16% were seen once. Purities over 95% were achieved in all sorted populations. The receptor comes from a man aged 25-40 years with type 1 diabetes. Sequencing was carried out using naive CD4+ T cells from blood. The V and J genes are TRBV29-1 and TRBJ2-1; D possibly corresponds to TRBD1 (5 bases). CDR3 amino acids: CSVVGLVLYNEQFF. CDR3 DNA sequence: TGCAGCGTTGTGGGGCTGGTACTTTACAATGAGCAGTTCTTC.